The rows below give T cell receptor beta chains drawn from one sample of a study of lymphopenia after photon versus proton radiotherapy. The protocol was immunoSEQ multiplex PCR, while the TCRdb copy is restricted to in-frame clones and leaves out a portion. The table has approximately 65,000 clones, approximately 90% seen once. The sample in question was peripheral blood, obtained from a patient treated with photon-based radiotherapy. Source of these receptors: a woman in her sixties or seventies with pancreatic cancer. Both conserved end residues are part of each CDR3. The order of the fields is V gene, clone size, J gene, D gene, CDR3 DNA, CDR3 protein. The D gene is left open where the match is weak. The size of a clone is reported for some rows only, either as once, few or many, or as a class for expanded clones.

TRBV7-9	.	TRBJ1-1	.	TGTGCCAGCAGCTTCTCCGAGAACACTGAAGCTTTCTTT	CASSFSENTEAFF
TRBV4-1	.	TRBJ2-5	TRBD2	TGCGCCAGCAGCCAGGTTGGGGGGGGAGAGACCCAGTACTTC	CASSQVGGGETQYF
TRBV5-1	.	TRBJ2-4	.	TGCGCCAGCAGCGGACCGGGGATTAGGGAAAACATTCAGTACTTC	CASSGPGIRENIQYF
TRBV4-3	.	TRBJ2-7	TRBD2	TGCGCCAGCAGCCAGGGTAGCGGGAGATGGGACGAGCAGTACTTC	CASSQGSGRWDEQYF
TRBV5-4	.	TRBJ2-5	TRBD1	TGTGCCAGCAGCGAAGACAGGGCCCAACGCCAAGAGACCCAGTACTTC	CASSEDRAQRQETQYF
TRBV6-1	.	TRBJ2-7	TRBD1	TGTGCCAGCAGCGAGAGGGACAGGGGGCCCGAGCAGTACTTC	CASSERDRGPEQYF
TRBV5-3	.	TRBJ2-7	TRBD1	TGTGCCAGAAGCCCCCGACAGGGTCGTCGGTACGAGCAGTACTTC	CARSPRQGRRYEQYF
TRBV7-9	few	TRBJ1-2	.	TGTGCCAGCAGCGACGAGGGGTTCAACTATGGCTACACCTTC	CASSDEGFNYGYTF
TRBV6-5	.	TRBJ1-2	.	TGTGCCAGCAGTTACTCTTACGAGAACTATGGCTACACCTTC	CASSYSYENYGYTF
TRBV28	.	TRBJ2-7	TRBD1	TGTGCCAGCAGTTCGTTGGGACAGGGTCCCTGGCAGTACTTC	CASSSLGQGPWQYF
TRBV9	.	TRBJ2-3	.	TGTGCCAGCAGCGTATTCGGTACAAAGGAGGCTACGCAGTATTTT	CASSVFGTKEATQYF
TRBV29-1	.	TRBJ2-2	TRBD2	TGCAGCGCAGGGACTAGCAGTGGGGAGCTGTTTTTT	CSAGTSSGELFF
TRBV4-1	.	TRBJ1-5	TRBD1	TGCGCCAGCAGCCAAGATCAAGACAGGGGGCATCAGCCCCAGCATTTT	CASSQDQDRGHQPQHF
TRBV19	.	TRBJ2-3	TRBD2	TGTGCCAGTCGAAAATCCGGGACTAGCGGAGTCACAGATACGCAGTATTTT	CASRKSGTSGVTDTQYF
TRBV15	.	TRBJ2-7	TRBD2	TGTGCCACCAGCAGGGACCGAGCGGGAGGCGACGAGCAGTACTTC	CATSRDRAGGDEQYF
TRBV6-5	.	TRBJ1-2	TRBD1	TGTGCCAGCAGTTACGACGGCAGGGGGAACTATGGCTACACCTTC	CASSYDGRGNYGYTF
TRBV11-2	once	TRBJ2-1	TRBD2	TGTGCCAGCAGTCGGGGGGGAGGGCCTGGCAATGAGCAGTTCTTC	CASSRGGGPGNEQFF
TRBV5-1	.	TRBJ1-4	.	TGCGCCAGCAGCTTGGGGCAGAAGGGTGAAAAACTGTTTTTT	CASSLGQKGEKLFF
TRBV6-1	.	TRBJ1-2	.	TGTGCCAGCAGTGAACAACAGGGAAATGGCTACACCTTC	CASSEQQGNGYTF
TRBV5-4	.	TRBJ1-2	.	TGTGCCAGCAGCTTGGGGGGGGCCTATGGCTACACCTTC	CASSLGGAYGYTF
TRBV14	.	TRBJ2-7	.	TGTGCCAGCAGCCGACAGCCCAATTCCTACGAGCAGTACTTC	CASSRQPNSYEQYF
TRBV29-1	.	TRBJ2-5	TRBD2	TGCAGCGTCGGAGCCGGGGGGGAGACCCAGTACTTC	CSVGAGGETQYF
TRBV29-1	.	TRBJ2-7	TRBD1	TGCAGCGCCAGCCGTGCACCTAAAGGACAGGGGGACGAGCAGTACTTC	CSASRAPKGQGDEQYF
TRBV6-5	.	TRBJ2-3	.	TGTGCCAGCAGCAATGGGGGTCCTGCCACAGATACGCAGTATTTT	CASSNGGPATDTQYF
TRBV6-1	.	TRBJ2-6	.	TGTGCCAGCAGGGAGGCTGGGGCCAACGTCCTGACTTTC	CASREAGANVLTF
TRBV9	.	TRBJ2-3	.	TGTGCCAGCAGCGTAGTAGGGGACCCCACAGATACGCAGTATTTT	CASSVVGDPTDTQYF
TRBV25-1	.	TRBJ1-4	TRBD1	TGTGCCAGCAGTGACCCGGGACAGCTTAATGAAAAACTGTTTTTT	CASSDPGQLNEKLFF
TRBV29-1	.	TRBJ1-4	TRBD1	TGCAGCGCGACAGGGGGTGAAAAACTGTTTTTT	CSATGGEKLFF
TRBV19	.	TRBJ2-7	TRBD1	TGTGCCAGTAGCCGGGACAGGGCTCCATCCGAGCAGTACTTC	CASSRDRAPSEQYF
TRBV6-5	once	TRBJ2-5	.	TGTGCCAGCAGTTACTCGAGAGAGACCCAGTACTTC	CASSYSRETQYF
TRBV19	.	TRBJ2-2	TRBD2	TGTGCCAGTAGTCCACGGACTAGCGGCCGTTTCGGGACCGGGGAGCTGTTTTTT	CASSPRTSGRFGTGELFF
TRBV27	.	TRBJ2-4	TRBD2	TGTGCCAGCAGTGCCTGGACTAGCGTGGCCAAAAACATTCAGTACTTC	CASSAWTSVAKNIQYF
TRBV25-1	.	TRBJ1-1	.	TGTGCCAGCAGTGAACCCGGGGCTGAAGCTTTCTTT	CASSEPGAEAFF
TRBV6-1	.	TRBJ2-5	.	TGTGCCAGCAGGGCCACCGGGGGAGAGACCCAGTACTTC	CASRATGGETQYF
TRBV19	.	TRBJ2-7	TRBD2	TGTGCCAGTATCCCGGGACTAGCGGGCCACTACGAGCAGTACTTC	CASIPGLAGHYEQYF
TRBV9	.	TRBJ2-5	.	TGTGCCAGCAGCGTTCGACCTGTCCAAGAGACCCAGTACTTC	CASSVRPVQETQYF
TRBV18	.	TRBJ2-1	.	TGTGCCAGCTCACCCCCGTCGACCGTCAATGAGCAGTTCTTC	CASSPPSTVNEQFF
TRBV15	few	TRBJ1-4	TRBD1	TGTGCCACCAGCAGGGAGAGGGACAGCAGTAATGAAAAACTGTTTTTT	CATSRERDSSNEKLFF
TRBV7-9	.	TRBJ2-3	.	TGTGCCAGCAGCCTTGGGACTTATACAGATACGCAGTATTTT	CASSLGTYTDTQYF
TRBV29-1	.	TRBJ2-3	TRBD2	TGCAGCGTTGTCCGGCTCAGGACTAGCGGGAGCCCGGCAGATACGCAGTATTTT	CSVVRLRTSGSPADTQYF
TRBV4-3	.	TRBJ2-3	.	TGCGCCAGCAGCCAAGGAACCGGGTTCACAGATACGCAGTATTTT	CASSQGTGFTDTQYF
TRBV2	.	TRBJ1-4	.	TGTGCCAGCAACAGAGACGGAATTAATGAAAAACTGTTTTTT	CASNRDGINEKLFF
TRBV11-2	.	TRBJ2-5	.	TGTGCCAGCAGCTTCCTGCGAGTAGGGCTAGAGACCCAGTACTTC	CASSFLRVGLETQYF
TRBV19	.	TRBJ1-5	.	TGTGCCAGTAGTATAGGAGGGGGTCAGGGGTCTCAGCCCCAGCATTTT	CASSIGGGQGSQPQHF
TRBV6-5	.	TRBJ2-7	.	TGTGCCAGCAGTTACCGGTCTGGGAAACCCTACGAGCAGTACTTC	CASSYRSGKPYEQYF
TRBV19	.	TRBJ1-3	.	TGTGCCAGTAGACCTGACAGGTCCTCTGGAAACACCATATATTTT	CASRPDRSSGNTIYF
TRBV7-2	.	TRBJ2-1	TRBD2	TGTGCCAGCAGCTTAGAACCCGGGACTAGCGGGAAAAGCGAGTTCTTC	CASSLEPGTSGKSEFF
TRBV28	.	TRBJ1-4	TRBD1	TGTGCCAGCAGTTTCATCGTCCTAGGGCAGGGGGGCTACGGTGGGGAAAAACTGTTTTTT	CASSFIVLGQGGYGGEKLFF
TRBV12-5	.	TRBJ1-2	.	TGTGCTAGTGGTTTGGGCTTGGGGGGTGGCTACACCTTC	CASGLGLGGGYTF
TRBV19	.	TRBJ2-1	.	TGTGCCAGTAGTTTAGCCGGTCCTCATGAGCAGTTCTTC	CASSLAGPHEQFF
TRBV5-1	.	TRBJ2-2	.	TGCGCCAGCAGCTCGCATACAGGGCGAACCGGGGAGCTGTTTTTT	CASSSHTGRTGELFF
TRBV7-8	once	TRBJ2-5	TRBD1	TGTGCCAGCAGCTTAAGGATCCAGGGGGCCGGAAAAGAGACCCAGTACTTC	CASSLRIQGAGKETQYF
TRBV29-1	medium-sized	TRBJ1-1	.	TGCAGCGTTGAACCCTATTTGACAGGTATGAACACTGAAGCTTTCTTT	CSVEPYLTGMNTEAFF
TRBV9	once	TRBJ2-6	TRBD1	TGTGCCAGCAGCCTCGGACAGGGACCTGCCAACGTCCTGACTTTC	CASSLGQGPANVLTF
TRBV6-1	.	TRBJ2-7	TRBD2	TGTGCCAGCAGTGCGAGCGGGAGGGATCCGGCCTACGAGCAGTACTTC	CASSASGRDPAYEQYF
TRBV16	.	TRBJ1-4	.	TGTGCCAGCAGCCAATTCGGGACTACTAATGAAAAACTGTTTTTT	CASSQFGTTNEKLFF
TRBV7-9	.	TRBJ1-4	TRBD1	TGTGCCAGCAGCGTAGAGGGGGCTGTGGAAAAACTGTTTTTT	CASSVEGAVEKLFF
TRBV18	once	TRBJ1-5	TRBD1	TGTGCCAGCTCCCAGGACAGGGCCAATCAGCCTCAGCATTTT	CASSQDRANQPQHF
TRBV15	.	TRBJ2-3	.	TGTGCCACCAGCAGAGATCTGGCGGCTAGCACAGATACGCAGTATTTT	CATSRDLAASTDTQYF